These 18 T cell receptor beta chains came from one sample sequenced in a study of T-cell reconstitution after alpha-beta-depleted transplantation in children. This sample's TCRbeta library carried unique molecular identifier barcodes. TCRdb re-derived calls from the PCR reads in MiXCR, one entry per CDR3 protein. Among hundreds of thousands of distinct CDR3 sequences listed, 10% to 15% were seen once. The specimen was PBMCs, mostly from graft donor cells, collected 360 days after TCRalphabeta/CD19-depleted stem cell transplant. The source is a male patient younger than 18 who had a stem cell transplant for acute myeloid leukemia, so the T cells may come from the graft donor.

The chain links TRBV7-6 to TRBJ1-6, with unresolved D. V lost 0 bases, J lost 10 bases, and 7 bases lay in between. Germline V CDR1 and CDR2: SGHVS, FNYEAQ. The CDR3 covers 13 residues. The CDR3 reads CASSLASVSPLHF. Written as DNA, the CDR3 is TGTGCCAGCAGCTTAGCTAGTGTCTCACCCCTCCACTTT.

Only a few counts were recorded for this clonotype. The V call is TRBV12-3 or TRBV12-4, the J call TRBJ2-7; D is possibly TRBD1 (6 bases). The CDR3 is 13 residues long. V was shortened by 7 bases and J by 2 bases, with 12 bases between the two germline ends. The CDR3 region is CASNKDSPYEQYF. DNA of the CDR3: TGTGCCAGCAATAAGGACAGTCCCTACGAGCAGTACTTC.

This chain uses TRBV2 with TRBJ2-3; 13 bases agree with TRBD2. This CDR3 region has 19 residues. Germline lookup yields CDR1 SNHLY and CDR2 FYNNEI. CDR3 in DNA: TGTACCATCTGCGAGTTCACTAGCGGGAGGGCCGACGGCACAGATACGCAGTATTTT. This sequence encodes CTICEFTSGRADGTDTQYF.

This clonotype was counted only a few times. This chain connects TRBV4-3 to TRBJ2-7; TRBD2 agrees at 7 bases. Germline V gives CDR1 LGHNA, CDR2 YSLEER. Germline trimming cut 0 bases from V and 3 bases from J; bases unmatched to any gene: 8. The CDR3 contains 16 residues. The CDR3 loop is CASSQDGGGINYEQYF. In DNA, the CDR3 is TGCGCCAGCAGCCAAGATGGCGGGGGAATAAACTACGAGCAGTACTTC.

This clonotype was counted ten times or more. The chain links TRBV20-1 to TRBJ2-3; D remains unclear. The V end lost 3 bases, the J end lost 6 bases, and 4 bases lay between the germline ends. Per the germline V gene, CDR1 is DFQATT and CDR2 is SNEGSKA (reference sequence). The CDR3 runs to 10 residues. As DNA, the CDR3 is TGCAGTGCTAGTCGGGATACGCAGTATTTT. Translating it yields CSASRDTQYF.

This clonotype came up many times. The chain joins TRBV6-2 or TRBV6-3 to TRBJ2-7, with 7 positions matching TRBD1. After removal of 0 bases from V and 1 base from J, the junction contained 3 bases not matched to a gene. Germline CDR1 is MNHEY and CDR2 is SVGEGT. The CDR3 has 15 amino acids. CDR3 amino acids: CASSYSTGKSYEQYF. The CDR3 DNA reads TGTGCCAGCAGTTACTCGACAGGGAAATCCTACGAGCAGTACTTC.

This clonotype has just a few counts. The chain is built from TRBV5-1 and TRBJ2-1; TRBD2 aligns across 10 bases. V was pared by 4 bases and J by 0 bases, with 7 bases of the junction left unmatched. The germline V gene encodes CDR1 SGHRS and CDR2 YFSETQ. This CDR3 comprises 17 residues. As DNA, the CDR3 is TGCGCCAGCAGCCCGGGACTAGCGCCGAGCTCCTACAATGAGCAGTTCTTC. This sequence encodes CASSPGLAPSSYNEQFF.

The chain recombines TRBV12-3 or TRBV12-4 with TRBJ2-7; the D call may be TRBD1 or TRBD2 (5 bases each). Trimming cost V 9 bases and J 2 bases, with 20 bases left between them. The CDR3 loop spans 15 amino acids. This chain's CDR3 is CASSGAGTVTYEQYF. The DNA for the CDR3 is TGTGCCAGTAGTGGTGCCGGGACGGTTACCTACGAGCAGTACTTC.

This clonotype was counted between two and nine times. V usage is TRBV30 and J usage is TRBJ2-3; 10 bases match TRBD2. The CDR3 extends over 15 amino acids. Per the germline V gene, CDR1 is GTSNPN and CDR2 is SVGIG (reference sequence). J gave up 4 bases and V 4 bases, and 8 bases lay outside the gene matches. The CDR3 nucleotides read TGTGCCTGGAAACTAGCGGGACCGTTCCCAGATACGCAGTATTTT. Its protein product is CAWKLAGPFPDTQYF.

V gene TRBV6-5 combines with J gene TRBJ2-5; 7 bases map to TRBD1. Germline V gene lookup returns CDR1 MNHEY and CDR2 SVGAGI. V shed 5 bases and J 5 bases; nucleotides not matched to a gene: 8. This CDR3 is built from 14 residues. CDR3 bases: TGTGCCAGCAGTCACGACAGGGCCGAGGAGACCCAGTACTTC. Protein product: CASSHDRAEETQYF.

This clonotype was seen a few times. This rearrangement joins TRBV12-3 or TRBV12-4 to TRBJ2-7; possible D gene TRBD2, 5 bases. The V end was cut by 5 bases, the J end by 7 bases, with 27 bases between. The CDR3 runs to 17 residues. The CDR3 sequence is CASSPPVWRNKRREQYF. CDR3 sequence (DNA): TGTGCCAGCAGTCCCCCGGTATGGCGGAATAAACGGAGGGAGCAGTACTTC.

The CDR3 DNA is TGTGCCAGCTGGACTAGAATCTCCTACGAGCAGTACTTC. Its translation: CASWTRISYEQYF. The V gene is TRBV6-6, the J gene TRBJ2-7; TRBD2 aligns across 7 bases. The junction had 4 bases not matched to a gene; V was cut back by 8 bases and J by 0 bases. The CDR3 has 13 residues. CDR1 and CDR2 from the germline V gene are MNHNY and SVGAGI (reference sequence).

This chain uses TRBV7-9 with TRBJ2-5, with D uncertain. CDR1 SEHNR and CDR2 FQNEAQ come from the germline V gene (reference sequence). The CDR3 has 16 amino acids. The V end lost 5 bases, the J end lost 2 bases, and 18 bases lay between the germline ends. The CDR3 DNA reads as TGTGCCAGCAGCGCGGTCCTCGGTATCGCACAAGAGACCCAGTACTTC. Translating gives CASSAVLGIAQETQYF.

This clonotype was recorded many times. The chain is built from TRBV12-3 or TRBV12-4 and TRBJ1-5, with a weak D call TRBD1 (6 bases). The V gene lost 6 bases and the J gene lost 6 bases, with 9 bases spanning the gap. This CDR3 has 12 residues. The chain's CDR3 is CASSRGPQPQHF. Written as DNA, the CDR3 is TGTGCCAGCAGCAGGGGCCCTCAGCCCCAGCATTTT.

The V call is TRBV7-9, the J call TRBJ1-2; 7 positions agree with TRBD1. The CDR3 is 14 residues long. CDR1 and CDR2 (germline): SEHNR, FQNEAQ (reference sequence). V was clipped by 7 bases and J by 5 bases; unmatched bases: 10. The CDR3 DNA is TGTGCCAGCACAGCCCGGGACAGACTATATGGCTACACCTTC. It is translated as CASTARDRLYGYTF. Complete variable domain (other parts from reference TRBV7-9 and TRBJ1-2): DTGVSQNPRHKITKRGQNVTFRCDPISEHNRLYWYRQTLGQGPEFLTYFQNEAQLEKSRLLSDRFSAERPKGSFSTLEIQRTEQGDSAMYLCASTARDRLYGYTFGSGTRLTVV.

This clonotype showed up just a few times. The chain has TRBV27 and TRBJ1-6; D possibly corresponds to TRBD1 (6 bases). Trimming stripped 0 bases from V and 9 bases from J, with 12 bases between. The CDR3 length is 15 residues. Germline assignment: CDR1 MNHEY and CDR2 SMNVEV (reference sequence). The DNA for the CDR3 is TGTGCCAGCAGTTTATCAGTCAGGGGCGGTTCACCCCTCCACTTT. It yields the protein CASSLSVRGGSPLHF.

The table lists this clonotype with a count of one. The chain joins TRBV20-1 to TRBJ2-7, with 8 bases aligning to TRBD2. This CDR3 is built from 14 residues. Germline trimming cut 3 bases from V and 2 bases from J; bases unmatched to any gene: 6. Germline V CDR1 and CDR2: DFQATT, SNEGSKA (reference sequence). CDR3 region: CSARGGTSPYEQYF. CDR3 coding DNA: TGCAGTGCTAGGGGCGGGACTAGTCCCTACGAGCAGTACTTC.

This clonotype was seen more than once but under ten times. The rearrangement links TRBV12-3 or TRBV12-4 to TRBJ2-5, with 10 bases identical to TRBD1. This CDR3 contains 14 residues. V shed 5 bases, J shed 7 bases, and the junction held 7 bases outside the gene matches. The chain's CDR3 is CASSPTGGFVTQYF. CDR3 DNA sequence: TGTGCCAGCAGTCCGACAGGGGGCTTTGTGACCCAGTACTTC.